The clone carrying this T cell receptor beta chain was counted many times. The target antigen is unknown. This record belongs to a study of T cell repertoires in cytomegalovirus infection. Study background: Public TCR beta signature analysis indicated the presence of both CMV infection and matching HLA type. Study-level points and caveats: HLA-C-restricted CMV-specific TCR beta clonotypes prevailed in the ex vivo response. Cumulative frequency of public TCR beta families picked out carriers of CMV plus the relevant HLA.

TCRdb processed the reads anew with MiXCR; each CDR3 protein has one entry. The sample shows some 320,000 distinct CDR3 sequences, over 7.5% of them seen only once. The CDR3 has 14 residues. V lost 5 bases and J lost 3, with 13 bases in between. Germline CDR1 MNHNS, CDR2 SASEGT. This receptor was obtained from a human donor in good health (CMV status not recorded). Some clones in this sample may be carry-over from other donors' samples. The specimen was PBMCs. The V call is TRBV6-1, the J call TRBJ1-2, with D tentatively TRBD1 (5 bases). CDR3 loop: CASSYGTGYYGYTF. The CDR3, as DNA: TGTGCCAGCAGTTACGGGACGGGCTACTATGGCTACACCTTC.